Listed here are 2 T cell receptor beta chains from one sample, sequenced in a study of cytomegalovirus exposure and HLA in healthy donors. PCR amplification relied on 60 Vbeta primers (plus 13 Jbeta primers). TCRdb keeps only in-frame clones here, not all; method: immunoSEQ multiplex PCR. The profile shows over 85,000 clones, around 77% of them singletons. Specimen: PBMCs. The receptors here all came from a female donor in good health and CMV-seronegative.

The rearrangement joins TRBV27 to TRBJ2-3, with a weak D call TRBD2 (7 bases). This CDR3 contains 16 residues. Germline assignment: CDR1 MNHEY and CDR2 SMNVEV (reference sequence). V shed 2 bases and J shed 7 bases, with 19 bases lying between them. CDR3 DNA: TGTGCCAGCAGTTTAATGGGGGGGGGCTTTACAAATACGCAGTATTTT. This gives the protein CASSLMGGGFTNTQYF.

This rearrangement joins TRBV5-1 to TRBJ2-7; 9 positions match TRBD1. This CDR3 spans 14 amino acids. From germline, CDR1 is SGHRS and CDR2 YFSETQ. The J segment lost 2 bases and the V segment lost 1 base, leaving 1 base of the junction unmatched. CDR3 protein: CASSLTGGPYEQYF. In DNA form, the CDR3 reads TGCGCCAGCAGCTTGACAGGGGGCCCCTACGAGCAGTACTTC.